This is a list of T cell receptor beta chains from one sample in a study of Ad26.COV2.S vaccination and SARS-CoV-2 variants. The repertoire was sequenced with immunoSEQ multiplex PCR; TCRdb's copy has only in-frame clones and lacks some. Of 350,000 to 400,000 clones listed, approximately 90% are singletons. The starting material was peripheral blood, obtained in a trial of Ad26.COV2.S vaccine versus placebo. These TCRs come from a person between 18 and 59 years old who received the Ad26.COV2.S COVID-19 vaccine or a placebo. Both conserved end residues are part of each CDR3.

J,V,CDR3
TRBJ2-7,TRBV11-3,CASSLEEGSYEQYF
TRBJ2-7,TRBV19,CASNGPGSGAYEQYF
TRBJ2-4,TRBV11-3,CASSFSLATKNIQYF
TRBJ2-7,TRBV11-2,CASRPGTSGPYEQYF
TRBJ2-7,TRBV5-1,CASSRMSGSSYEQYF
TRBJ1-1,TRBV4-2,CASSQEVRESEAFF
TRBJ1-6,TRBV5-1,CASSLDQSSYNSPLHF
TRBJ1-1,TRBV6-5,CASSLSPQGNTEAFF
TRBJ2-7,TRBV7-2,CASSLGDISYEQYF
TRBJ2-3,TRBV6-5,CASSYSIAGGPNTQYF
TRBJ2-2,TRBV11-3,CASSSLGRRTTNTGELFF
TRBJ2-7,TRBV11-2,CASTPLVGGRYEQYF